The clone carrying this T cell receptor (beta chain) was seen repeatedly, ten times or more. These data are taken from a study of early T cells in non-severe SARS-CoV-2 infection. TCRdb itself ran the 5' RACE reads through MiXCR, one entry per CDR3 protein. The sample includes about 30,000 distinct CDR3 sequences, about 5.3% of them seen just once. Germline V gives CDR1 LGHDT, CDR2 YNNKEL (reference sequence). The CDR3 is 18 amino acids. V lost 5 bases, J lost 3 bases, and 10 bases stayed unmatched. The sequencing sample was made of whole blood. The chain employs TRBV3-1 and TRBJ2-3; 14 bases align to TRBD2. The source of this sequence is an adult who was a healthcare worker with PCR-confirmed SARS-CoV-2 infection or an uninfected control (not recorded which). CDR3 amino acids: CASSSKGRTSGRTDTQYF. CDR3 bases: TGTGCCAGCAGCTCCAAGGGCAGGACTAGCGGGAGGACAGATACGCAGTATTTT.